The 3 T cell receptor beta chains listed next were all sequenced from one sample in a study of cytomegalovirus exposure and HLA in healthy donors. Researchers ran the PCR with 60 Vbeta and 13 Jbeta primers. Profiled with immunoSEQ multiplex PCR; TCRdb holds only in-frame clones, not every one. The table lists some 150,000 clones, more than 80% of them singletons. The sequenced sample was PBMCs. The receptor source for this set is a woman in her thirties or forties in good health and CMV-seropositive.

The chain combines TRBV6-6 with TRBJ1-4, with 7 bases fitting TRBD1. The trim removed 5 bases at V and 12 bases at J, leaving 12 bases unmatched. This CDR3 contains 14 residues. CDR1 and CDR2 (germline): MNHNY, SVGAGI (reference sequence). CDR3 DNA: TGTGCCAGCAGTAACAGCAGGGGGGCTGAGGAACTGTTTTTT. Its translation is CASSNSRGAEELFF.

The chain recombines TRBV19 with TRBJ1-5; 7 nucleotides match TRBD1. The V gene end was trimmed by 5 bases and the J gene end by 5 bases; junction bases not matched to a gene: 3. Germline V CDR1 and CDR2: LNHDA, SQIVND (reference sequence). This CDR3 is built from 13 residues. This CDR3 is CASSRDRDQPQHF. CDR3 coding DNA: TGTGCCAGTAGTCGGGACAGAGATCAGCCCCAGCATTTT. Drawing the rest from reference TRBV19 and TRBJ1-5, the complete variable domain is DGGITQSPKYLFRKEGQNVTLSCEQNLNHDAMYWYRQDPGQGLRLIYYSQIVNDFQKGDIAEGYSVSREKKESFPLTVTSAQKNPTAFYLCASSRDRDQPQHFGDGTRLSIL.

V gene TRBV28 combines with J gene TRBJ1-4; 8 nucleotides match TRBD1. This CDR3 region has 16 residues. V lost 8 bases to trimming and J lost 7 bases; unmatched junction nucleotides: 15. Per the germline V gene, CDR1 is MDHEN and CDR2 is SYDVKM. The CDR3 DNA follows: TGTGCCAGCCGGAACCCTACAGGGGGAGTTACTGAAAAACTGTTTTTT. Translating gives CASRNPTGGVTEKLFF. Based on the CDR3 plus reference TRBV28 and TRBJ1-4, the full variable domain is DVKVTQSSRYLVKRTGEKVFLECVQDMDHENMFWYRQDPGLGLRLIYFSYDVKMKEKGDIPEGYSVSREKKERFSLILESASTNQTSMYLCASRNPTGGVTEKLFFGSGTQLSVL.